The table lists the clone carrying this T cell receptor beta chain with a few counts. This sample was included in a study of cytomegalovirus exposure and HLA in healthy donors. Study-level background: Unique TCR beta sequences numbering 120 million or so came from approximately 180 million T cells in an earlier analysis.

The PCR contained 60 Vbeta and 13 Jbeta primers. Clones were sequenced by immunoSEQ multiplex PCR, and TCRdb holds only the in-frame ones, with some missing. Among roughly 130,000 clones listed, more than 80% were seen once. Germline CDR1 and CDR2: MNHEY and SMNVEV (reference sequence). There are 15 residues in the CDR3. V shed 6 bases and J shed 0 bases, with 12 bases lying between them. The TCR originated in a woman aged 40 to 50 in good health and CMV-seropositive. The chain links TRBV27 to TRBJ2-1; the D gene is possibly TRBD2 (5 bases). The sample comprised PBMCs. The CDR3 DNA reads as TGTGCCAGCAGCATAAGCGGAGGCTCCTACAATGAGCAGTTCTTC. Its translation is CASSISGGSYNEQFF.